The 8 T cell receptor beta chains below were found in one sample sequenced in a study of shared clonotypes between healthy human individuals. Using immunoSEQ multiplex PCR, the repertoire was profiled, and TCRdb retains in-frame clones only, with some absent. This sample has some 2.4 million clones; approximately 93% occur once, and the top ten carry 0.36%. The sequenced material came from naive CD4+ T cells from PBMCs. Subset in this sample: CD45RA+ positively selected. The receptors shown here come from a man between 18 and 35 years old in good health. Some clones in this sample may be carry-over from other donors' samples.

The chain combines TRBV18 with TRBJ2-1; TRBD2 might be the D (5 bases). Germline V gene lookup returns CDR1 KGHSH and CDR2 LQKENI. V dropped 2 bases and J dropped 8 bases, with 13 bases sitting between them. CDR3 length: 14 residues. CDR3 protein: CASSPGLASDEQFF. Written as DNA, the CDR3 is TGTGCCAGCTCACCAGGGCTAGCCTCCGATGAGCAGTTCTTC.

The V gene is TRBV7-9, the J gene TRBJ2-2; 7 positions agree with TRBD1. The V gene end was trimmed by 5 bases and the J gene end by 1 base; junction bases not matched to a gene: 4. CDR1 is SEHNR, CDR2 FQNEAQ, per germline (reference sequence). The CDR3 length is 15 residues. CDR3 bases: TGTGCCAGCAGCCCTTGGACAGGGAACACCGGGGAGCTGTTTTTT. It translates to CASSPWTGNTGELFF.

This clone came up once. The chain has TRBV7-3 and TRBJ2-1; D might be TRBD1 (6 bases). The CDR3 consists of 11 residues. Germline-derived CDR1 and CDR2 are SGHTA and FQGTGA. The CDR3, as DNA: TGTGCTATCGTAGGGGGAGAGGGATTTTTCTTC. Translating it yields CAIVGGEGFFF.

The chain employs TRBV18 and TRBJ2-1; perhaps TRBD2 as D (5 bases). From germline, CDR1 is KGHSH and CDR2 LQKENI. The length of the CDR3 is 15 residues. V was cut by 0 bases and J by 14 bases, with 20 bases left in between. The CDR3 coding sequence is TGTGCCAGCTCACCACCGGTGGCTTCGGGGTTAAAGGAGTTCTTC. This codes for CASSPPVASGLKEFF.

As concerns this clone: Other DNA sequences from this sample encode an identical CDR3 as well. V gene TRBV11-2 combines with J gene TRBJ1-1, with D perhaps matching TRBD1 (6 bases). This CDR3 is 14 amino acids long. The germline V gene encodes CDR1 SGHAT and CDR2 FQNNGV. Trimming stripped 3 bases from V and 2 bases from J, with 10 bases between. The CDR3 here is CASSFTGTNTEAFF. CDR3 bases: TGTGCCAGCAGCTTCACAGGGACTAACACTGAAGCTTTCTTT.

This clone has just one count. The chain couples TRBV4-1 to TRBJ2-1; 9 positions agree with TRBD2. CDR1 and CDR2 from the germline V gene are MGHRA and YSYEKL. With V trimmed by 0 bases and J by 2 bases, 8 bases remained unmatched. The CDR3 contains 18 residues. The CDR3 DNA is TGCGCCAGCAGCCAAGATGGAGCTAGCGGGATGCCCTACAATGAGCAGTTCTTC. Its protein is CASSQDGASGMPYNEQFF.

The chain carries TRBV14 and TRBJ2-7; D gene unclear. Trimming stripped 4 bases from V and 1 base from J, with 14 bases between. Germline assignment: CDR1 SGHDN and CDR2 FVKESK. The CDR3 consists of 15 residues. The CDR3 sequence: CASSPHLAGSYEQYF. CDR3 nucleotide sequence: TGTGCCAGCAGCCCACATCTGGCAGGATCCTACGAGCAGTACTTC.

The chain is built from TRBV25-1 and TRBJ1-2; 9 nucleotides align to TRBD1. CDR3 size: 14 residues. The V gene's germline CDR1 is MGHDK and CDR2 SYGVNS. The J segment lost 7 bases and the V segment lost 8 bases, leaving 11 bases of the junction unmatched. This CDR3 is CASLPPGQGLGYTF. The CDR3 DNA reads as TGTGCCAGCTTACCTCCGGGACAGGGTCTTGGCTACACCTTC.